The rows below give T cell receptor beta chains drawn from one sample of a study of T cell repertoires in cytomegalovirus infection. These receptors' antigens are unknown. TCRdb fed the reads into MiXCR, producing one record per CDR3 protein. The sample has tens of thousands of distinct CDR3 sequences, 28% seen once. The source was CD8+ T cells from cultured PBMCs, collected from culture after CMV antigen stimulation. Receptors were obtained from a human donor in good health (CMV status not recorded). Some clones in this sample may be carry-over from other donors' samples. The CDR3 runs from the conserved cysteine through the conserved F or W. A D gene is named only where the DNA matches it firmly. For some rows the clone size is stated as once, few or many, or as a class when expanded; others skip it.

v_gene,j_gene,d_gene,abundance,CDR3aa,CDR3nt
TRBV29-1,TRBJ1-1,NA,NA,CSVPPGIKNTEAFF,TGCAGCGTCCCACCGGGAATCAAGAACACTGAAGCTTTCTTT
TRBV15,TRBJ2-3,NA,NA,CATSRVGSDTQYF,TGTGCCACCAGCAGAGTTGGGTCAGATACGCAGTATTTT
TRBV29-1,TRBJ1-1,NA,NA,CSVEDDNVEFKGREAFF,TGCAGCGTTGAAGATGATAACGTTGAGTTCAAGGGCCGTGAAGCTTTCTTT
TRBV2,TRBJ2-1,TRBD2,NA,CASRRTSGGSYNEQFF,TGTGCCAGCCGGAGGACTAGCGGGGGGTCTTACAATGAGCAGTTCTTC
TRBV5-3,TRBJ2-1,TRBD2,NA,CARSLGPSGRGNNEQFF,TGTGCCAGAAGCTTGGGGCCAAGCGGGAGGGGGAACAATGAGCAGTTCTTC
TRBV7-8,TRBJ2-2,TRBD1,many,CASSLDGQGATGELFF,TGTGCCAGCAGCTTAGATGGACAGGGGGCCACCGGGGAGCTGTTTTTT
TRBV6-2/TRBV6-3,TRBJ1-1,NA,NA,CASSSSLRDMNTEAFF,TGTGCCAGCAGTTCCTCTCTCAGGGACATGAACACTGAAGCTTTCTTT
TRBV6-2/TRBV6-3,TRBJ1-1,TRBD1,many,CASSLFGTGRTEAFF,TGTGCCAGCAGTCTCTTCGGGACAGGGCGAACTGAAGCTTTCTTT
TRBV18,TRBJ2-7,NA,NA,CASSPSSGGTASYEQYF,TGTGCCAGCTCACCAAGTTCTGGCGGGACGGCGTCCTACGAGCAGTACTTC
TRBV5-1,TRBJ2-5,NA,NA,CANSPASVSQETQYF,TGCGCCAACAGCCCAGCTAGCGTAAGTCAAGAGACCCAGTACTTC
TRBV2,TRBJ1-2,NA,many,CASSAPTGYGYTF,TGTGCCAGCAGTGCCCCGACAGGTTATGGCTACACCTTC
TRBV4-2,TRBJ1-1,TRBD1,NA,CASSLQGANEAFF,TGTGCCAGCAGCCTGCAGGGGGCCAATGAAGCTTTCTTT
TRBV2,TRBJ1-1,NA,NA,CASQTAGAAFF,TGTGCCAGCCAGACGGCGGGGGCGGCTTTCTTT
TRBV6-1,TRBJ2-7,NA,NA,CASRPGARYEQYF,TGTGCCAGCCGTCCAGGAGCCCGCTACGAGCAGTACTTC
TRBV7-2,TRBJ2-7,NA,few,CASSFLDSVSSYEQYF,TGTGCCAGCAGCTTCCTGGACAGTGTCAGCTCCTACGAGCAGTACTTC
TRBV24-1,TRBJ2-5,NA,NA,CATSDPSEGGPETQYF,TGTGCCACCAGTGACCCCTCCGAGGGGGGGCCGGAGACCCAGTACTTC
TRBV7-6,TRBJ2-1,TRBD2,many,CASSHLGPGTTYNEQFF,TGTGCCAGCAGCCACTTAGGACCCGGGACTACCTACAATGAGCAGTTCTTC
TRBV6-2/TRBV6-3,TRBJ1-4,NA,many,CASSYLRSEKLFF,TGTGCCAGCAGTTACCTTCGGAGTGAAAAACTGTTTTTT
TRBV20-1,TRBJ2-7,TRBD2,few,CSAREGSGGAYEQYF,TGCAGTGCTAGAGAGGGTAGCGGGGGGGCCTACGAGCAGTACTTC
TRBV19,TRBJ2-2,TRBD1,few,CATSRDRGLAGELFF,TGTGCCACCTCCAGGGACAGGGGGCTGGCCGGGGAGCTGTTTTTT
TRBV7-6,TRBJ1-4,NA,many,CASSLGEGGAPNEKLFF,TGTGCCAGCAGCTTGGGCGAAGGAGGGGCCCCTAATGAAAAACTGTTTTTT
TRBV19,TRBJ2-5,TRBD2,many,CASSAELAAGETQYF,TGTGCCAGTAGTGCGGAACTAGCGGCCGGGGAGACCCAGTACTTC
TRBV5-5,TRBJ1-6,NA,NA,CASSLSGSSYNSPLHF,TGTGCCAGCAGCCTCAGTGGGAGCTCCTATAATTCACCCCTCCACTTT
TRBV25-1,TRBJ2-7,TRBD1,NA,CAVTRDRGYEQYF,TGTGCCGTTACGCGGGACAGGGGGTACGAGCAGTACTTC
TRBV4-1,TRBJ2-7,TRBD2,many,CASSQDKRLAGAPREQYF,TGCGCCAGCAGCCAAGATAAGAGACTAGCGGGAGCCCCTCGGGAGCAGTACTTC
TRBV7-6,TRBJ2-7,TRBD2,few,CASSQGTSGNYEQYF,TGTGCCAGCAGCCAGGGGACTAGCGGGAATTACGAGCAGTACTTC
TRBV28,TRBJ1-1,NA,NA,CASSSPVWGSTEAFF,TGTGCCAGCAGTTCCCCAGTTTGGGGGAGCACTGAAGCTTTCTTT
TRBV28,TRBJ2-3,NA,NA,CASSLEARGTDTQYF,TGTGCCAGCAGTTTAGAGGCTAGGGGAACAGATACGCAGTATTTT
TRBV4-3,TRBJ2-1,TRBD2,NA,CASSQVQGPTSGQYNEQFF,TGCGCCAGCAGCCAAGTTCAGGGGCCGACTAGCGGGCAATACAATGAGCAGTTCTTC
TRBV7-9,TRBJ1-1,TRBD1,many,CASSYQTGATEAFF,TGTGCCAGCAGCTACCAGACAGGGGCCACTGAAGCTTTCTTT
TRBV5-1,TRBJ1-1,TRBD1,NA,CASSLHRTGGAKTEAFF,TGCGCCAGCAGCTTGCATCGGACAGGGGGCGCGAAAACTGAAGCTTTCTTT
TRBV4-3,TRBJ2-7,NA,many,CASSQYARSYEQYF,TGCGCCAGCAGCCAGTACGCGAGATCCTACGAGCAGTACTTC
TRBV19,TRBJ2-1,TRBD2,few,CAAGTGGKQFF,TGTGCGGCGGGGACGGGGGGGAAGCAGTTCTTC
TRBV27,TRBJ2-7,NA,few,CASSWSRDYEQYF,TGTGCCAGCAGTTGGAGCAGGGACTACGAGCAGTACTTC
TRBV11-2,TRBJ2-1,TRBD2,NA,CASSLGSAGGQGEQFF,TGTGCCAGCAGCTTAGGGTCGGCGGGAGGGCAGGGTGAGCAGTTCTTC
TRBV7-9,TRBJ2-7,NA,NA,CASSQGEFGREQYF,TGTGCCAGCAGCCAAGGGGAGTTCGGACGCGAGCAGTACTTC
TRBV7-8,TRBJ1-5,TRBD1,few,CASSVSGTGRNGNQPQHF,TGTGCCAGCAGCGTATCCGGGACAGGGAGGAATGGCAATCAGCCCCAGCATTTT
TRBV6-2/TRBV6-3,TRBJ2-3,NA,NA,CASSYSSSQDTQYF,TGTGCCAGCAGTTACTCTTCGTCACAGGATACGCAGTATTTT
TRBV27,TRBJ1-2,TRBD1,NA,CASSPPGQGRGYTF,TGTGCCAGCAGTCCTCCGGGACAGGGAAGGGGCTACACCTTC
TRBV6-2/TRBV6-3,TRBJ2-6,TRBD1,NA,CASSSQIGTANSGANVLTF,TGTGCCAGCAGTTCTCAAATCGGGACAGCAAACTCTGGGGCCAACGTCCTGACTTTC
TRBV6-1,TRBJ1-1,NA,many,CASSEAGGGRTEAFF,TGTGCCAGCAGTGAAGCAGGGGGAGGAAGGACTGAAGCTTTCTTT
TRBV6-5,TRBJ2-4,TRBD2,NA,CASSRSGRIAKNIQYF,TGTGCCAGCAGCCGTAGCGGGAGGATAGCCAAAAACATTCAGTACTTC
TRBV5-1,TRBJ2-1,NA,NA,CASSPPRQINEQFF,TGCGCCAGCAGCCCCCCGAGACAGATCAATGAGCAGTTCTTC
TRBV6-6,TRBJ1-1,NA,few,CASSYVGLMNTEAFF,TGTGCCAGCAGTTACGTGGGACTGATGAACACTGAAGCTTTCTTT
TRBV3-1,TRBJ1-1,NA,NA,CASSQETGGTEAFF,TGTGCCAGCAGCCAAGAAACTGGGGGGACTGAAGCTTTCTTT
TRBV7-9,TRBJ2-2,NA,large,CASSLVGAGMYTGELFF,TGTGCCAGCAGCTTAGTTGGCGCGGGGATGTACACCGGGGAGCTGTTTTTT
TRBV6-5,TRBJ2-7,TRBD1,few,CASSPLGTGSEQYF,TGTGCCAGCAGTCCCCTAGGGACAGGCTCCGAGCAGTACTTC
TRBV7-2,TRBJ2-7,TRBD2,few,CASSLLSSGSYEQYF,TGTGCCAGCAGCTTATTGTCTAGCGGGAGCTACGAGCAGTACTTC
TRBV5-6,TRBJ2-1,TRBD1,once,CASSADRGLHNEQFF,TGTGCCAGCAGCGCGGACAGGGGCCTACACAATGAGCAGTTCTTC
TRBV20-1,TRBJ2-3,NA,NA,CSAQRLAEGVDTQYF,TGCAGTGCCCAACGACTAGCCGAGGGGGTAGATACGCAGTATTTT
TRBV27,TRBJ1-1,NA,many,CASSLSGWNTEAFF,TGTGCCAGCAGTTTGTCAGGGTGGAACACTGAAGCTTTCTTT
TRBV11-3,TRBJ2-7,NA,few,CASSLGRTYEQYF,TGTGCCAGCAGCTTGGGCAGAACCTACGAGCAGTACTTC
TRBV28,TRBJ2-5,NA,many,CASSPLGKETQYF,TGTGCCAGCAGTCCCCTCGGTAAGGAGACCCAGTACTTC
TRBV7-9,TRBJ1-1,NA,NA,CASSEPQGKWGTEAFF,TGTGCCAGCAGCGAACCCCAGGGGAAATGGGGCACTGAAGCTTTCTTT
TRBV28,TRBJ1-1,NA,many,CASSHSPNTEAFF,TGTGCCAGCAGTCACTCACCGAACACTGAAGCTTTCTTT
TRBV19,TRBJ1-1,NA,NA,CASSENTEAFF,TGTGCCAGTAGTGAGAACACTGAAGCTTTCTTT
TRBV7-6,TRBJ2-3,TRBD2,NA,CASSSSGGAVDTQYF,TGTGCCAGCAGCTCTAGCGGGGGGGCCGTAGATACGCAGTATTTT
TRBV7-9,TRBJ1-2,NA,few,CASSSMRGDYGYTF,TGTGCCAGCAGCTCAATGCGGGGGGACTATGGCTACACCTTC
TRBV10-3,TRBJ2-1,NA,few,CAMKPPSPDVRTSGQFF,TGTGCCATGAAGCCCCCTTCGCCCGACGTTCGGACCTCCGGGCAGTTCTTC
TRBV29-1,TRBJ2-5,TRBD2,NA,CSVGGYASGSLQETQYF,TGCAGCGTTGGAGGGTACGCTAGCGGGAGTCTCCAAGAGACCCAGTACTTC